This TCR beta chain was found in a study of blood T cell repertoires in COVID-19. Germline loops: CDR1 MGHRA, CDR2 YSYEKL. The germline V and J ends were trimmed by 0 bases and 5 bases, with 8 bases remaining between them. This CDR3 is 14 amino acids long. Here immunoSEQ multiplex PCR was the method, and the copy in TCRdb shows in-frame clones only, minus some. Among 200,000 to 300,000 clones listed, approximately 85% were seen once. The chain carries TRBV4-1 and TRBJ2-4; D is unclear. Sequenced material: peripheral blood. This clonotype originated in a woman aged 25 to 39 with acute or convalescent COVID-19. Here the CDR3 DNA reads TGCGCCAGCAGCCAAGAGGTTAGTGAAAACATTCAGTACTTC. Translating it yields CASSQEVSENIQYF.